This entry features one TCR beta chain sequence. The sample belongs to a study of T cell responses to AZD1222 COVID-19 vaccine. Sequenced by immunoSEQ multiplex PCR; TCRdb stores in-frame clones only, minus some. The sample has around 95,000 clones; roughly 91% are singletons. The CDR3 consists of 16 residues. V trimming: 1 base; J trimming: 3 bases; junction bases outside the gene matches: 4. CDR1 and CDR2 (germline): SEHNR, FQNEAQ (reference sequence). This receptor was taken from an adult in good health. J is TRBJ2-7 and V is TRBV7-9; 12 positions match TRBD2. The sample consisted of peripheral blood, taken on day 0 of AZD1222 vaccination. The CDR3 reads CASSLGLAGGHYEQYF. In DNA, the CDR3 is TGTGCCAGCAGCTTAGGGCTAGCGGGAGGGCACTACGAGCAGTACTTC.